Each of the 16 T cell receptor beta chains below was sequenced from the same sample in a study of vaccination effects on CD4 cells after COVID-19. TCRdb keeps only in-frame clones here, not all; method: immunoSEQ multiplex PCR. The sample carries about 36,000 clones, 55% to 75% recorded once. The ViraFEST assay expanded antigen-specific CD4+ T cells with viral peptide pools before sequencing. Once cultured for more than nine days, the cells underwent separation to obtain CD4+ T cells. PCR confirmed that the person was infected with SARS-CoV-2 between March and December 2020. These TCRs are of unknown antigen specificity. The sample in question was CD4+ T cells from PBMCs cultured with HCoV-NL63 spike peptides, obtained before COVID-19 vaccination. The receptors shown here come from a human donor who had a prior SARS-CoV-2 infection.

V gene TRBV18 combines with J gene TRBJ2-3; 9 positions match TRBD2. Germline V gene lookup returns CDR1 KGHSH and CDR2 LQKENI. CDR3 length equals 18 residues. Unmatched junction bases numbered 10, after V lost 2 bases and J lost 1 base. CDR3 region: CASSPRFLAGLGTDTQYF. The CDR3 DNA is TGTGCCAGCTCACCAAGGTTTCTAGCGGGGCTAGGCACAGATACGCAGTATTTT.

The chain employs TRBV5-1 and TRBJ2-7; 8 bases map to TRBD1. CDR1 is SGHRS and CDR2 is YFSETQ in the germline V gene. This CDR3 has 15 residues. Losses at the gene ends were 4 bases for V and 4 bases for J; bases not matched to a gene: 10. CDR3 bases: TGCGCCAGCAGCACCCGGACAGGGTCTGCGTACGAGCAGTACTTC. It is translated as CASSTRTGSAYEQYF.

The chain recombines TRBV2 with TRBJ2-1; D is perhaps TRBD1 (6 bases). The CDR3 is made up of 15 amino acids. From germline, CDR1 is SNHLY and CDR2 FYNNEI. With 7 bases removed from V and 0 bases from J, the gap between germline ends came to 13 bases. The CDR3 bases are TGTGCCAGCAATTTGCAGGGGCCCTCCTACAATGAGCAGTTCTTC. This translates into CASNLQGPSYNEQFF.

This sequence joins TRBV5-1 and TRBJ2-1; 11 nucleotides align to TRBD1. This CDR3 is built from 16 residues. Germline CDR1 is SGHRS and CDR2 is YFSETQ. V lost 4 bases, J lost 9 bases, and 12 bases stayed unmatched. The CDR3 nucleotides read TGCGCCAGCAGCCAAAACGCCGGGACAGGGGGTGTTGAGCAGTTCTTC. It translates to CASSQNAGTGGVEQFF.

The chain uses TRBV6-2 or TRBV6-3 and TRBJ1-5, with D perhaps matching TRBD1 (6 bases). The ends were cut back, 2 bases at V and 0 bases at J, with 8 bases in the middle. The CDR3 covers 15 residues. Germline V gives CDR1 MNHEY, CDR2 SVGEGT. The chain's CDR3 is CASSYGTYSNQPQHF. The CDR3 bases are TGTGCCAGCAGTTACGGGACATATAGCAATCAGCCCCAGCATTTT.

The chain uses TRBV21-1 and TRBJ1-1; the D segment call TRBD1 is taken from the table without a DNA check. TRBV21-1 is assigned pseudogene status. The CDR3 is 15 residues long. The CDR3 here is CASPPGLTGGTEAFF. The CDR3 DNA reads TGTGCCAGCCCCCCCGGATTAACAGGTGGCACTGAAGCTTTCTTT.

The genes are TRBV7-8 and TRBJ1-1, with D perhaps matching TRBD1 (6 bases). Between the trimmed V and J ends, which lost 5 bases and 1 base, there was a span of 17 bases. Germline-derived CDR1 and CDR2 are SGHVS and FQNEAQ. The CDR3 spans 16 residues. The CDR3: CASSGKGDGWNTEAFF. The CDR3 DNA reads as TGTGCCAGCAGCGGTAAGGGGGACGGCTGGAACACTGAAGCTTTCTTT.

The chain couples TRBV4-1 to TRBJ2-3, with D uncertain. CDR1 and CDR2 (germline): MGHRA, YSYEKL. V lost 3 bases, J lost 4 bases, and 17 bases lay in between. This CDR3 is 16 amino acids long. The CDR3 coding sequence is TGCGCCAGCAGCCAGGTTCCTGGGTCTAGTTCAGATACGCAGTATTTT. Translation gives CASSQVPGSSSDTQYF.

The table lists this clone with a few counts. V usage is TRBV12-5 and J usage is TRBJ1-3; D ambiguous. Germline CDR1 and CDR2: LGHNT and FRNRAP. With 7 bases removed from V and 0 bases from J, the gap between germline ends came to 13 bases. The CDR3 sequence is 15 residues long. The CDR3 loop reads CASVTTGGSGNTIYF. DNA of the CDR3: TGTGCTAGTGTAACGACCGGTGGCTCTGGAAACACCATATATTTT. Using reference TRBV12-5 and TRBJ1-3 for the parts outside the CDR3, the full variable domain is DARVTQTPRHKVTEMGQEVTMRCQPILGHNTVFWYRQTMMQGLELLAYFRNRAPLDDSGMPKDRFSAEMPDATLATLKIQPSEPRDSAVYFCASVTTGGSGNTIYFGEGSWLTVV.

The chain uses TRBV30 and TRBJ2-5; a weak D match, TRBD2 (6 bases). This CDR3 region has 14 residues. CDR1 and CDR2 from the germline V gene are GTSNPN and SVGIG (reference sequence). V gave up 2 bases and J gave up 2 bases, with 12 bases separating them. The CDR3 DNA sequence: TGTGCCTGGAGTCATCCCGGGACTCAAGAGACCCAGTACTTC. Its translation is CAWSHPGTQETQYF.

The chain employs TRBV24-1 and TRBJ2-5, with 7 bases lining up with TRBD2. The CDR3 has 15 amino acids. The ends lost 3 bases at V and 2 bases at J; junction bases unmatched: 5. The germline V gene has CDR1 KGHDR and CDR2 SFDVKD. The CDR3 DNA reads as TGTGCCACCAGTGATAGCGGGACTCTACAAGAGACCCAGTACTTC. As protein: CATSDSGTLQETQYF.

The chain combines TRBV24-1 with TRBJ2-1; D is perhaps TRBD1 or TRBD2 (9 bases each). Looked up from germline, CDR1 is KGHDR and CDR2 is SFDVKD. This CDR3 is built from 18 residues. The V end lost 3 bases, the J end lost 6 bases, and 23 bases lay between the germline ends. CDR3 in amino acids: CATSDVQGARTSVNEQFF. The CDR3 coding sequence is TGTGCCACCAGTGATGTACAGGGGGCCCGGACTAGCGTCAATGAGCAGTTCTTC.

J is TRBJ2-6 and V is TRBV6-5; D is ambiguous. From germline, CDR1 is MNHEY and CDR2 SVGAGI. This CDR3 has 13 residues. Trimming stripped 8 bases from V and 4 bases from J, with 9 bases between. CDR3 bases: TGTGCCAGCTACGTTTGGGGGGCCAACGTCCTGACTTTC. Translation gives CASYVWGANVLTF.

The genes are TRBV9 and TRBJ2-5, with D perhaps matching TRBD1 (6 bases). Germline assignment: CDR1 SGDLS and CDR2 YYNGEE. V dropped 0 bases and J dropped 5 bases, with 14 bases sitting between them. This CDR3 contains 15 residues. The CDR3 loop reads CASSVGGARGETQYF. The CDR3 DNA follows: TGTGCCAGCAGCGTAGGGGGCGCCAGGGGCGAGACCCAGTACTTC.

This sequence joins TRBV9 and TRBJ2-1, with D perhaps TRBD2 (6 bases). V was shortened by 0 bases and J by 0 bases, with 13 bases between the two germline ends. The CDR3 sequence is 17 residues long. Germline-derived CDR1 and CDR2 are SGDLS and YYNGEE. The DNA for the CDR3 is TGTGCCAGCAGCGTAGGGGAAGGGGACTCCTCCTACAATGAGCAGTTCTTC. It codes for CASSVGEGDSSYNEQFF.

The chain employs TRBV10-3 and TRBJ2-7, with D tentatively TRBD1 (6 bases). V lost 0 bases and J lost 2, with 17 bases in between. Germline CDR1 is ENHRY and CDR2 is SYGVKD. The CDR3 contains 17 residues. Here the CDR3 DNA reads TGTGCCATCAGTGAGTCGGGCCGGCAGGGGCGAACCTACGAGCAGTACTTC. The encoded protein is CAISESGRQGRTYEQYF.